These 20 T cell receptor beta chains share one sample of origin, sequenced in a study of cytomegalovirus exposure and HLA in healthy donors. Both 60 Vbeta primers and 13 Jbeta primers went into the PCR. Here immunoSEQ multiplex PCR was the method, and the copy in TCRdb shows in-frame clones only, minus some. The sample carries about 140,000 clones, about two thirds recorded once. Material for sequencing was PBMCs. Receptors were obtained from a man aged 25 to 40 in good health and CMV-seropositive.

This chain joins TRBV9 and TRBJ1-3; no reliable D call. This CDR3 region has 14 residues. The V end lost 4 bases, the J end lost 0 bases, and 8 bases lay between the germline ends. Germline-derived CDR1 and CDR2 are SGDLS and YYNGEE. This CDR3 is CASSPGISGNTIYF. As DNA, the CDR3 is TGTGCCAGCAGCCCCGGGATCTCTGGAAACACCATATATTTT.

The CDR3 region is CASSDRQGIPYQVVYEQYF. CDR3 DNA sequence: TGTGCCAGCAGTGACCGACAGGGGATTCCGTATCAAGTCGTCTACGAGCAGTACTTC. The chain joins TRBV6-9 to TRBJ2-7; 8 bases map to TRBD1. J gave up 3 bases and V 5 bases, and 21 bases lay outside the gene matches. The germline V gene encodes CDR1 MNHGY and CDR2 SVAAGI. CDR3 length: 19 residues.

This clone was found a few times. The J gene is TRBJ1-1, the V gene TRBV27, with 7 nucleotides matching TRBD1. Per the germline V gene, CDR1 is MNHEY and CDR2 is SMNVEV (reference sequence). This CDR3 contains 14 residues. V lost 5 bases, J lost 5 bases, and 8 bases stayed unmatched. As DNA, the CDR3 is TGTGCCAGCAGTCTAAAACCGGGACAGACTGAAGCTTTCTTT. It translates to CASSLKPGQTEAFF.

This chain uses TRBV30 with TRBJ2-5, with D maybe TRBD2 (6 bases). CDR1 and CDR2 (germline): GTSNPN, SVGIG (reference sequence). The CDR3 length is 12 residues. The germline V and J ends were trimmed by 4 bases and 4 bases, with 10 bases remaining between them. The DNA of the CDR3 is TGTGCCTGGACCCAGGAGGGAGAGACCCAGTACTTC. Amino acids: CAWTQEGETQYF.

This chain joins TRBV5-6 and TRBJ2-5; TRBD2 aligns across 8 bases. Germline values: CDR1 SGHDT, CDR2 YYEEEE. The CDR3 has 15 amino acids. J was trimmed by 3 bases and V by 8 bases; bases with no gene match: 12. The CDR3 protein is CASTEGLVEKETQYF. CDR3 sequence (DNA): TGTGCCAGTACAGAGGGACTAGTTGAAAAAGAGACCCAGTACTTC.

The J gene is TRBJ1-1, the V gene TRBV14; D is unresolved. Between the trimmed V and J ends, which lost 3 bases and 11 bases, there was a span of 19 bases. The CDR3 has 14 residues. CDR1 and CDR2 from the germline V gene are SGHDN and FVKESK. The CDR3 protein is CASSQLVSPGEAFF. The CDR3 DNA follows: TGTGCCAGCAGCCAGCTAGTGAGTCCTGGGGAGGCTTTCTTT.

The chain is built from TRBV27 and TRBJ2-5; D is possibly TRBD2 (7 bases). This CDR3 is 16 amino acids long. Germline-derived CDR1 and CDR2 are MNHEY and SMNVEV (reference sequence). V lost 6 bases and J lost 3, with 20 bases in between. CDR3 nucleotides: TGTGCCAGCAGAGTTTGGGGGGGCGGAGTCGAAGAGACCCAGTACTTC. It encodes CASRVWGGGVEETQYF.

The chain is built from TRBV10-3 and TRBJ1-2; a possible D gene is TRBD1 (6 bases). The CDR3 sequence is 13 residues long. V was shortened by 4 bases and J by 5 bases, with 11 bases between the two germline ends. Germline CDR1 and CDR2: ENHRY and SYGVKD. CDR3 sequence: CAISGGQGYGYTF. In nucleotides, the CDR3 is TGTGCCATCAGTGGAGGGCAGGGGTATGGCTACACCTTC.

V usage is TRBV28 and J usage is TRBJ1-5, with D perhaps matching TRBD1 (6 bases). V was shortened by 11 bases and J by 6 bases, with 20 bases between the two germline ends. Germline CDR1 MDHEN, CDR2 SYDVKM. The CDR3 runs 14 residues. CDR3 region: CAAGNRAPSQPQHF. The CDR3, as DNA: TGTGCCGCCGGCAACAGGGCGCCCAGTCAGCCCCAGCATTTT.

This chain uses TRBV11-2 with TRBJ1-2, with 12 bases that match TRBD1. The trim removed 4 bases at V and 7 bases at J, leaving 1 base unmatched. The CDR3 sequence is 13 residues long. Germline loops: CDR1 SGHAT, CDR2 FQNNGV. The CDR3 DNA sequence: TGTGCCAGCAGCTGGGACAGGGGGCCTGGCTACACCTTC. It encodes CASSWDRGPGYTF.

The chain has TRBV4-2 and TRBJ2-7; D perhaps matches TRBD1 (6 bases). The CDR3 is 23 amino acids. The germline V gene has CDR1 LGHNA and CDR2 YNFKEQ. Trimming cost V 4 bases and J 3 bases, with 40 bases left between them. The CDR3, as DNA: TGTGCCAGCAGCCCTAAGAATAAAGGAACCGGGACACATGGGCGAACGACATTCTACGAGCAGTACTTC. It codes for CASSPKNKGTGTHGRTTFYEQYF.

The chain is built from TRBV2 and TRBJ2-1; 8 bases match TRBD2. The CDR3 loop spans 15 amino acids. Looked up from germline, CDR1 is SNHLY and CDR2 is FYNNEI. J was trimmed by 4 bases and V by 1 base; bases with no gene match: 3. CDR3 nucleotides: TGTGCCAGCAGTGAAGTAACGGGAGGGTACAATGAGCAGTTCTTC. It translates to CASSEVTGGYNEQFF.

V usage is TRBV6-4 and J usage is TRBJ1-2; perhaps TRBD1 as D (6 bases). The CDR3 runs 13 residues. Trimming shortened V by 2 bases and J by 4 bases, and 8 bases separated the two germline ends. Per germline, CDR1 MRHNA and CDR2 SNTAGT. This chain's CDR3 is CASSDGRGYGYTF. For the CDR3, the DNA is TGTGCCAGCAGTGACGGCAGGGGCTATGGCTACACCTTC.

The chain carries TRBV7-9 and TRBJ1-2, with D maybe TRBD1 (5 bases). The ends were cut back, 1 base at V and 2 bases at J, with 8 bases in the middle. Germline-derived CDR1 and CDR2 are SEHNR and FQNEAQ (reference sequence). CDR3 length: 14 residues. The CDR3 nucleotides read TGTGCCAGCAGCTTAGAGGGGTACAACTATGGCTACACCTTC. Residues: CASSLEGYNYGYTF.

The chain combines TRBV5-6 with TRBJ2-1, with TRBD2 matching over 10 bases. Germline CDR1 is SGHDT and CDR2 is YYEEEE. This CDR3 spans 15 amino acids. The V segment lost 2 bases and the J segment 10 bases; nucleotides outside the gene matches: 9. In nucleotides, the CDR3 is TGTGCCAGCAGCTTTAGGCTAGCGGGAGTAGAGGAGCAGTTCTTC. Translating gives CASSFRLAGVEEQFF.

This chain uses TRBV19 with TRBJ2-2; 12 nucleotides agree with TRBD2. Per the germline V gene, CDR1 is LNHDA and CDR2 is SQIVND (reference sequence). With V trimmed by 0 bases and J by 5 bases, 13 bases remained unmatched. This CDR3 has 20 residues. Here the CDR3 DNA reads TGTGCCAGTAGTATAGATAGCTACGACCTCACTAGCGGGAGGACCGGGGAGCTGTTTTTT. Its translation: CASSIDSYDLTSGRTGELFF.

In regard to this clone: The junction and the germline gene differ at one end; a read error may be behind it. The rearrangement uses TRBV4-1 and TRBJ1-3; tentative D call: TRBD1 (5 bases). Germline lookup yields CDR1 MGHRA and CDR2 YSYEKL. The CDR3 is made up of 18 amino acids. DNA of the CDR3: TGCGCCAGCAGCCAAGATCTCCCTCGGGACTCCCAAGGAAGCACCATATATTTT. As protein: CASSQDLPRDSQGSTIYF.

The rearrangement links TRBV7-9 to TRBJ2-7, with TRBD2 as a possible D gene (5 bases). CDR3 length: 13 amino acids. V gave up 1 base and J gave up 7 bases, with 11 bases separating them. Germline V gene lookup returns CDR1 SEHNR and CDR2 FQNEAQ (reference sequence). This chain's CDR3 is CASSLEGLEEQYF. CDR3 bases: TGTGCCAGCAGCTTAGAAGGACTCGAGGAGCAGTACTTC.

This sequence joins TRBV9 and TRBJ2-1, with TRBD2 identical over 7 bases. CDR3 size: 17 residues. J was trimmed by 3 bases and V by 0 bases; bases with no gene match: 9. The germline V gene encodes CDR1 SGDLS and CDR2 YYNGEE. The DNA for the CDR3 is TGTGCCAGCAGCGTAGGATCCGGGAGCGGGGACTACAATGAGCAGTTCTTC. Its protein is CASSVGSGSGDYNEQFF. The full variable domain, its missing parts supplied by reference TRBV9 and TRBJ2-1, is DSGVTQTPKHLITATGQRVTLRCSPRSGDLSVYWYQQSLDQGLQFLIQYYNGEERAKGNILERFSAQQFPDLHSELNLSSLELGDSALYFCASSVGSGSGDYNEQFFGPGTRLTVL.

The chain recombines TRBV9 with TRBJ2-1; 11 positions agree with TRBD2. V was clipped by 6 bases and J by 7 bases; unmatched bases: 6. The germline gives CDR1 SGDLS, CDR2 YYNGEE. The CDR3 sequence is 14 residues long. CDR3 DNA sequence: TGTGCCAGCACTGGACTAGCGGGTGGAAATGAGCAGTTCTTC. Protein: CASTGLAGGNEQFF.